This T cell receptor beta chain was obtained from a study of identical twins. Study-level results: Fewer insertions characterized abundant cord blood beta clonotypes, whereas memory repertoires showed none. Among monozygotic twins, out-of-frame TCR alpha sharing exceeded what models predicted. In beta out-of-frame sequences, the excess sharing between twins was weaker.

TCRdb ran MiXCR on the 5' RACE reads and lists one entry per CDR3 protein. The table records some 900,000 distinct CDR3 sequences, roughly 12% of them present only once. The germline V gene encodes CDR1 ENHRY and CDR2 SYGVKD. The CDR3 is made up of 16 amino acids. V lost 1 base, J lost 0 bases, and 10 bases lay in between. This clonotype was detected only a few times. Its target is not known. These data were also filed under a second study, of yellow fever vaccine responses in identical twins. This second study says: Reported findings indicate that twins' vaccine T cell responses seemed partially convergent, partially personalized.

Sequencing was done on a sample of PBMCs. The TCR comes from a woman between 18 and 29 years old in good health. This chain connects TRBV10-3 to TRBJ2-1; D not certain. Here the CDR3 reads CAISEWVGSSYNEQFF. DNA of the CDR3: TGTGCCATCAGTGAGTGGGTCGGTAGCTCCTACAATGAGCAGTTCTTC.